The clone carrying this T cell receptor (beta chain) was detected ten times or more. Its antigen remains unidentified. The authors amplified TCR beta CDR3 regions, and they did so from RNA transcripts for repertoire sequencing. A first-round RT-PCR used HTBI primers, followed by a second-round multiplex PCR. TCRdb reprocessed the multiplex PCR reads with MiXCR, giving one entry per CDR3 protein. The profile shows roughly 500,000 distinct CDR3 sequences, 14% of them singletons. The data originate from a study of Graves' ophthalmopathy and Graves' hyperthyroidism. Whole-study results and caveats: Among thyroid clonotypes expanded above 0.001 frequency, most also appeared in blood.

The CDR3 is made up of 14 amino acids. With V trimmed by 5 bases and J by 5 bases, 11 bases remained unmatched. Germline CDR1 is DFQATT and CDR2 is SNEGSKA (reference sequence). The V and J genes are TRBV20-1 and TRBJ1-2, with 7 bases that match TRBD1. The receptor was derived from a woman aged 25 to 39 with Graves' ophthalmopathy. The material sequenced was blood. CDR3 nucleotide sequence: TGCAGTGCTCAACAAGAGGGGGCTGTGTATGGCTACACCTTC. Encoded protein: CSAQQEGAVYGYTF.